Listed below are T cell receptor beta chains from one sample, sequenced in a study of T-cell memory formation after mild COVID-19. TCRdb used MiXCR to reprocess the 5' RACE reads, holding one entry per CDR3 protein. The sample has about 470,000 distinct CDR3 sequences; approximately 25% are singletons. Sequenced input: PBMCs or a T cell subset sorted from them (not recorded which). The receptors were sampled from an adult woman who had mild COVID-19 (a few samples of this study predate the infection). Cell type and time point are not known. Both conserved end residues are part of each CDR3. Fields, in order: clone size, D gene, V gene, J gene, CDR3 length, CDR3 protein, CDR3 DNA. The D gene is left open where the match is weak. The size field is filled for only some rows; it gives once, few, many or a size class.

few	NA	TRBV12-3/TRBV12-4	TRBJ2-2	15	CASSFKGGNTGELFF	TGTGCCAGCAGTTTTAAGGGGGGGAACACCGGGGAGCTGTTTTTT
NA	NA	TRBV15	TRBJ2-1	13	CATSIQVYNEQFF	TGTGCCACCAGCATACAGGTCTACAATGAGCAGTTCTTC
few	TRBD1	TRBV7-2	TRBJ1-5	14	CASSQDRVRGTQHF	TGTGCCAGCAGCCAAGACAGGGTTAGGGGGACCCAGCATTTT
NA	NA	TRBV4-2	TRBJ2-1	17	CASSQDGSVGSYNEQFF	TGTGCCAGCAGCCAAGATGGGAGCGTCGGATCCTACAATGAGCAGTTCTTC
NA	NA	TRBV6-6	TRBJ1-2	14	CASSYGGRGYGYTF	TGTGCCAGCAGCTACGGGGGGCGCGGCTATGGCTACACCTTC
NA	NA	TRBV13	TRBJ1-1	16	CASSLGSTLPNTEAFF	TGTGCCAGCAGCTTAGGATCCACCCTCCCAAACACTGAAGCTTTCTTT
NA	TRBD1	TRBV5-1	TRBJ1-2	18	CASSQIPGQGVAFGGYTF	TGCGCCAGCAGCCAAATACCGGGACAGGGGGTTGCGTTTGGTGGCTACACCTTC
few	NA	TRBV25-1	TRBJ2-5	13	CASSSLEVGLQYF	TGTGCCAGCAGTTCCCTCGAGGTCGGGCTCCAGTACTTC
few	NA	TRBV7-2	TRBJ2-1	14	CASSSTGEYGEQFF	TGTGCCAGCAGCTCCACTGGGGAATATGGTGAGCAGTTCTTC
few	NA	TRBV11-2	TRBJ2-2	17	CASSFWTDLTNTGELFF	TGTGCCAGCAGTTTCTGGACAGACCTGACGAACACCGGGGAGCTGTTTTTT
few	NA	TRBV9	TRBJ2-1	13	CATSGQNYNEQFF	TGTGCCACCTCAGGACAGAACTACAATGAGCAGTTCTTC
NA	TRBD1	TRBV19	TRBJ1-2	17	CASSIGLRGQGRHGYTF	TGTGCCAGTAGTATAGGACTGAGAGGACAGGGGAGGCATGGCTACACCTTC
few	NA	TRBV5-1	TRBJ2-2	16	CASSLEVGVDTGELFF	TGCGCCAGCAGCTTGGAGGTGGGCGTGGACACCGGGGAGCTGTTTTTT
few	NA	TRBV3-1	TRBJ1-6	14	CASSQQGNNSPLHF	TGTGCCAGCAGCCAGCAGGGGAATAATTCACCCCTCCACTTT
NA	NA	TRBV5-1	TRBJ1-4	15	CASTHRGGANEKLFF	TGCGCCAGCACCCACCGAGGGGGAGCTAATGAAAAACTGTTTTTT
NA	NA	TRBV20-1	TRBJ2-3	15	CSARRLPKRADTQYF	TGCAGTGCTAGGCGACTACCCAAGAGGGCAGATACGCAGTATTTT
NA	NA	TRBV2	TRBJ2-7	14	CASSRIGRGGEQYF	TGTGCCAGCAGTAGGATCGGCAGGGGCGGCGAGCAGTACTTC
NA	NA	TRBV29-1	TRBJ2-1	15	CSVDGGQGVYNEQFF	TGCAGCGTTGATGGGGGGCAGGGAGTCTACAATGAGCAGTTCTTC
NA	TRBD1	TRBV7-9	TRBJ2-7	15	CASSFVRQGGYEQYF	TGTGCCAGCAGCTTTGTCAGACAGGGGGGTTACGAGCAGTACTTC
few	NA	TRBV7-9	TRBJ1-3	11	CAFYSGNTIYF	TGTGCCTTTTACTCTGGAAACACCATATATTTT
NA	NA	TRBV4-1	TRBJ2-5	16	CASSQDGIRVQETQYF	TGCGCCAGCAGCCAAGATGGAATAAGAGTCCAAGAGACCCAGTACTTC
NA	NA	TRBV19	TRBJ1-5	16	CASSYEGELRNQPQHF	TGTGCCAGTAGTTATGAGGGGGAGCTTCGGAATCAGCCCCAGCATTTT
few	TRBD2	TRBV2	TRBJ2-5	14	CASSQREYQETQYF	TGTGCCAGCAGCCAGCGGGAGTACCAAGAGACCCAGTACTTC
NA	TRBD2	TRBV7-9	TRBJ2-3	19	CASSPVILAGVGYTDTQYF	TGTGCCAGCAGCCCCGTCATACTAGCGGGGGTTGGTTATACAGATACGCAGTATTTT
NA	NA	TRBV7-6	TRBJ2-3	15	CASSFLGRDTDTQYF	TGTGCCAGCAGCTTTCTGGGACGGGACACAGATACGCAGTATTTT
NA	TRBD2	TRBV9	TRBJ2-7	16	CASSVGASGSFYEQYF	TGTGCCAGCAGCGTAGGGGCTAGCGGGAGTTTCTACGAGCAGTACTTC
NA	TRBD1	TRBV7-9	TRBJ1-2	15	CASSLGQWMGNGYTF	TGTGCCAGCAGCTTGGGACAGTGGATGGGTAATGGCTACACCTTC
NA	TRBD1	TRBV7-2	TRBJ1-5	15	CASSTGQGRNQPQHF	TGTGCCAGCAGCACGGGACAGGGACGCAATCAGCCCCAGCATTTT
NA	TRBD2	TRBV18	TRBJ2-1	16	CASSPNLAGGPDEQFF	TGTGCCAGCTCCCCGAACCTAGCGGGAGGGCCCGATGAGCAGTTCTTC
NA	NA	TRBV6-5	TRBJ1-1	13	CASSRQLNTEAFF	TGTGCCAGCAGCCGACAGCTGAACACTGAAGCTTTCTTT
few	TRBD2	TRBV2	TRBJ2-1	17	CASSEGRILAGKYEQFF	TGTGCCAGCAGTGAAGGTCGAATTCTAGCGGGAAAGTATGAGCAGTTCTTC
once	NA	TRBV20-1	TRBJ1-3	15	CSASLNRGGETPYIF	NA
NA	NA	TRBV7-8	TRBJ2-7	14	CASSGGDTSYEQYF	TGTGCCAGCAGCGGAGGGGACACCTCCTACGAGCAGTACTTC
many	NA	TRBV5-1	TRBJ2-1	16	CASRQRTGFSYNEQFF	TGCGCCAGCAGGCAACGAACAGGGTTCTCCTACAATGAGCAGTTCTTC